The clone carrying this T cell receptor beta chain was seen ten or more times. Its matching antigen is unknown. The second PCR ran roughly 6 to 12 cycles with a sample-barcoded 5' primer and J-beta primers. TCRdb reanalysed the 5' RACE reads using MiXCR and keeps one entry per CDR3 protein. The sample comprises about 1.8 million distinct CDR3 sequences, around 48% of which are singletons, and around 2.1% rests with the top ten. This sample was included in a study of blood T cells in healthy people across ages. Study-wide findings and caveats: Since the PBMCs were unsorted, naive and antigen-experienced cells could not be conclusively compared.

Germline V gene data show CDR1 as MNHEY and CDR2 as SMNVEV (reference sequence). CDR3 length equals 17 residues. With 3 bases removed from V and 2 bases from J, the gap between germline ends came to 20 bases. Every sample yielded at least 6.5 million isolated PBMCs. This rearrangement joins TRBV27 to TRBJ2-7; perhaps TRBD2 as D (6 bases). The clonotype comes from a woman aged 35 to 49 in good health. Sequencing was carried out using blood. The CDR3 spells CASSFLSGTGRTYEQYF. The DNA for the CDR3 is TGTGCCAGCAGTTTCCTCTCCGGGACGGGGAGGACCTACGAGCAGTACTTC.